This T cell receptor (beta chain) came from a study of shared clonotypes between healthy human individuals. Unmatched junction bases numbered 14, after V lost 6 bases and J lost 0 bases. In germline, CDR1 is MNHEY, CDR2 SMNVEV (reference sequence). This CDR3 has 19 amino acids. Sequencing was performed with immunoSEQ multiplex PCR; in TCRdb, only in-frame clones are kept and a portion is missing. The sample records millions of clones, roughly 93% being singletons. Sequenced: naive CD4+ T cells from PBMCs. Subset of the sample: CD45RA+ positively selected. The chain employs TRBV27 and TRBJ2-1; 10 bases fit TRBD2. The clonotype was recovered from a man between 18 and 29 years old in good health. Some clones in this sample may be carry-over from other donors' samples. The CDR3 region has the DNA TGTGCCAGCAGGCTAAAGACTAGCGGGTGGACGAGCTCCTACAATGAGCAGTTCTTC. Translated: CASRLKTSGWTSSYNEQFF.